This entry is about one T cell receptor (beta chain). Per the germline V gene, CDR1 is KGHSH and CDR2 is LQKENI. This CDR3 is 16 amino acids long. The V segment lost 3 bases and the J segment 4 bases; nucleotides outside the gene matches: 11. Patients affected by ophthalmopathy presented a Clinical Activity Score of at least 3, a NOSPECS grade of at least 4, and disease duration below 3 months. These data come from a study of T cells in Graves' hyperthyroidism and ophthalmopathy. TCR beta CDR3 region amplification was performed from RNA transcripts. Initially, a first-round RT-PCR of the TCR CDR3 employed the HTBI primer set. TCRdb analysed the multiplex PCR reads with MiXCR anew, one entry per CDR3 protein. Of about 640,000 distinct CDR3 sequences in the sample, less than 25% were seen once.

The V call is TRBV18, the J call TRBJ2-5, with TRBD2 matching over 7 bases. The clonotype was recovered from a young man with Graves' ophthalmopathy. The source material was blood. DNA for the CDR3: TGTGCCAGCTCACCGCGGAAGCGGGGCCCTCTAGAGACCCAGTACTTC. It translates to CASSPRKRGPLETQYF. The whole variable domain, remainder taken from reference TRBV18 and TRBJ2-5, is NAGVMQNPRHLVRRRGQEARLRCSPMKGHSHVYWYRQLPEEGLKFMVYLQKENIIDESGMPKERFSAEFPKEGPSILRIQQVVRGDSAAYFCASSPRKRGPLETQYFGPGTRLLVL.